The present T cell receptor (beta chain) was sequenced within a study of blood T cells in healthy people across ages. Across the whole study: Template switching caught about one barcoded beta molecule for each two T cells.

Sample-barcoded 5' priming and a J-beta primer mix drove a second PCR of 7 to 11 cycles. Each CDR3 protein gets one entry after TCRdb re-called the 5' RACE reads with MiXCR. Altogether fewer than 900,000 distinct CDR3 sequences are present, 35% to 40% being singletons, with the ten largest covering 10% to 15%. The sequence derives from a man aged 18 to 29 in good health. Sequencing was carried out using blood.

The CDR3 protein is CASSYSIGTSGNTIYF. The CDR3 region has the DNA TGTGCCAGCAGTTACTCTATCGGGACCTCGGGAAACACCATATATTTT. The J gene is TRBJ1-3, the V gene TRBV6-6; the D gene is possibly TRBD1 (5 bases). This CDR3 spans 16 amino acids. V lost 0 bases and J lost 4, with 13 bases in between. Germline CDR1 MNHNY, CDR2 SVGAGI (reference sequence).